This T cell receptor (beta chain) emerged from a study of blood T cell repertoires in COVID-19. Whole-study context: Samples taken during acute and convalescent COVID-19 were collected in the United States, Italy and Spain. In each case, the material was cDNA or gDNA derived from T cells, B-cell-depleted T cells, or PBMCs.

The protocol was immunoSEQ multiplex PCR, while the TCRdb copy is restricted to in-frame clones and leaves out a portion. The sample shows about 110,000 clones, approximately 84% of them seen only once. This receptor was identified in an older woman with acute or convalescent COVID-19. The sample comprised peripheral blood.

The CDR3 bases are TGCGCCAGCAGCTTTGAGATGGGGACTTTATTCTACGAGCAGTACTTC. Translating gives CASSFEMGTLFYEQYF. The V and J genes are TRBV5-1 and TRBJ2-7; maybe TRBD2 (6 bases). This CDR3 contains 16 residues. Germline V gene lookup returns CDR1 SGHRS and CDR2 YFSETQ. The V end lost 2 bases, the J end lost 3 bases, and 18 bases lay between the germline ends.